This TCR beta chain was captured by sequencing in a study of Graves' ophthalmopathy and Graves' hyperthyroidism. Study conclusions and caveats: Most thyroid-expanded clonotypes exceeding 0.001 frequency were also found in blood.

The CDR3 has 15 amino acids. Germline lookup yields CDR1 MDHEN and CDR2 SYDVKM. Trimming cost V 6 bases and J 2 bases, with 16 bases left between them. CAS ≥3, NOSPECS ≥4, moderate-to-severe activity and duration under 3 months marked donors with ophthalmopathy. Other autoimmune diseases, uncontrolled infections, pregnancy or lactation excluded patients from enrollment. This clonotype was detected a few times. The antigen is not known. Beta-chain TCR CDR3 regions were amplified from RNA transcripts. First-round RT-PCR with HTBI primers preceded a second-round multiplex PCR. TCRdb fed the multiplex PCR reads into MiXCR, producing one record per CDR3 protein. The sample yields 210,000 or so distinct CDR3 sequences, about 32% seen once.

The sequenced sample was peripheral blood. The TCR sequence derives from a man aged 50 to 60 with Graves' ophthalmopathy. The rearrangement links TRBV28 to TRBJ1-2; D might be TRBD1 (6 bases). The CDR3: CASRTFSDRNYGYTF. DNA of the CDR3: TGTGCCAGCAGAACTTTCTCGGACAGAAACTATGGCTACACCTTC.